What follows is one T cell receptor (beta chain) and its context. No antigen is known for it. The authors produced TCR alpha and TCR beta cDNA libraries with sample barcodes and UMIs by 5'RACE using constant-segment primers. TCRdb analysed the 5' RACE reads with MiXCR anew, one entry per CDR3 protein. This sample has 400,000 or so distinct CDR3 sequences, with roughly 21% found just once. CDR3 length: 18 residues. J lost 3 bases, V lost 4 bases, and 14 bases had no gene match. This specimen belongs to a study of T-cell memory formation after mild COVID-19. The wider study: Clustering of TCRs was largely donor specific. General study points: Several responding clones turned up in pre-infection memory, indicating that cross-reactive memory may have taken part. Contracting CD4+ clones were located mainly in CM and EM, and CD8+ clones in EMRA.

The material sequenced was PBMCs or a T cell subset sorted from them (not recorded which). The TCR sequence derives from an adult woman who had mild COVID-19 (a few samples of this study predate the infection). Cell type and time point are not known. The chain carries TRBV12-3 or TRBV12-4 and TRBJ2-2; 7 positions agree with TRBD1. Written as DNA, the CDR3 is TGTGCCAGCAGTTCAGTCCGCCTCCGGGACAGCCACACCGGGGAGCTGTTTTTT. Encoded protein: CASSSVRLRDSHTGELFF.